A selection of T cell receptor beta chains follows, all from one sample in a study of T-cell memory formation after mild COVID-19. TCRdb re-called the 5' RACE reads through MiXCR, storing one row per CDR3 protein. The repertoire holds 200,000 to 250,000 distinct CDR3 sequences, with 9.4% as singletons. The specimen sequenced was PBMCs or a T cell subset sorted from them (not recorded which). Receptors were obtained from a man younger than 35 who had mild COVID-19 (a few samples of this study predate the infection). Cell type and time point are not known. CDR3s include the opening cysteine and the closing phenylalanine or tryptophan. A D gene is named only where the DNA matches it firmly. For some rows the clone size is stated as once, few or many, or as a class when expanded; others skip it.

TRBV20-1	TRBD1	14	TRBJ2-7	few	CSARDDRGYYEQYF	TGCAGTGCTAGAGACGACAGGGGGTACTACGAGCAGTACTTC
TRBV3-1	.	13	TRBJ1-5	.	CASSQGGYQPQHF	TGTGCCAGCAGCCAAGGGGGTTATCAGCCCCAGCATTTT
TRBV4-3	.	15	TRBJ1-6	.	CASSQVGGYNSPLHF	TGCGCCAGCAGCCAAGTTGGCGGTTATAATTCACCCCTCCACTTT
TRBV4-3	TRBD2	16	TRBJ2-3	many	CASSPVLAGGPDTQYF	TGCGCCAGCAGCCCGGTGCTAGCGGGGGGGCCGGATACGCAGTATTTT
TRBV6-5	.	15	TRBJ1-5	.	CASSYGPPGNQPQHF	TGTGCCAGCAGTTACGGGCCCCCAGGCAATCAGCCCCAGCATTTT
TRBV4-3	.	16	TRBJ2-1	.	CASSQGLPFSYNEQFF	TGCGCCAGCAGCCAAGGACTACCATTCTCCTACAATGAGCAGTTCTTC
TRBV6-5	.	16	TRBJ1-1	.	CASSYFPGQSSTEAFF	TGTGCCAGCAGTTACTTCCCGGGACAAAGTAGTACTGAAGCTTTCTTT
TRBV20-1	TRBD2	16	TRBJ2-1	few	CSARDRPGGGYNEQFF	TGCAGTGCTAGAGATCGCCCGGGGGGGGGTTACAATGAGCAGTTCTTC
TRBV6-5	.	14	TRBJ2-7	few	CASSYSGRGYEQYF	TGTGCCAGCAGTTACTCCGGCAGGGGCTACGAGCAGTACTTC
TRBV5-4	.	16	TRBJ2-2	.	CASSPPTGWNTGELFF	TGTGCCAGCAGCCCCCCCACGGGCTGGAACACCGGGGAGCTGTTTTTT
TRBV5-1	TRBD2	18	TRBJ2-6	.	CASSLVGSGGSGANVLTF	TGCGCCAGCAGCTTGGTTGGCAGCGGGGGATCTGGGGCCAACGTCCTGACTTTC
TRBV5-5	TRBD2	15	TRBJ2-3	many	CASRLAGLVTDTQYF	TGTGCCAGCAGACTAGCGGGGCTGGTAACAGATACGCAGTATTTT
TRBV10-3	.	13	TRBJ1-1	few	CAISSPQNTEAFF	TGTGCCATCAGCTCGCCGCAGAACACTGAAGCTTTCTTT
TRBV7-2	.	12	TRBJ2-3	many	CASSLDTDTQYF	TGTGCCAGCAGCTTGGACACAGATACGCAGTATTTT
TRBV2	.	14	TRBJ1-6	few	CASTSFGLASPLHF	TGTGCCAGCACCTCGTTTGGGCTGGCTTCACCCCTCCACTTT
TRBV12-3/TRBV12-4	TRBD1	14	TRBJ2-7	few	CASRRQGADYEQYF	TGTGCCAGCCGAAGACAGGGAGCCGACTACGAGCAGTACTTC
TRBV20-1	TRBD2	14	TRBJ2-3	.	CSATSGPSTDTQYF	TGCAGTGCTACTAGCGGACCTAGCACAGATACGCAGTATTTT
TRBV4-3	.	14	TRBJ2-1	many	CASSHSRGPHEQFF	TGCGCCAGCAGCCATAGCCGGGGGCCGCATGAGCAGTTCTTC
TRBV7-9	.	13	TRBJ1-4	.	CASSLGWNEKLFF	TGTGCCAGCAGCTTAGGGTGGAACGAAAAACTGTTTTTT
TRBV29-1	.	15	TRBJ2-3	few	CSVASVASYTDTQYF	TGCAGCGTTGCCTCGGTGGCGTCGTACACAGATACGCAGTATTTT
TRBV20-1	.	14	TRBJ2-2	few	CSAFQGGNTGELFF	TGCAGTGCTTTTCAGGGGGGGAACACCGGGGAGCTGTTTTTT
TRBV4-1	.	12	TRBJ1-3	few	CASSQPPDTIYF	TGCGCCAGCAGCCAACCCCCCGACACCATATATTTT
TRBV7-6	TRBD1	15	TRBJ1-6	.	CASSFRTGDNSPLHF	TGTGCCAGCAGCTTCCGGACAGGCGATAATTCACCCCTCCACTTT
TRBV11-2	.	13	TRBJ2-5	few	CACTKDPKETQYF	TGTGCCTGCACAAAGGATCCCAAAGAGACCCAGTACTTC
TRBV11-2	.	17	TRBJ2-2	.	CASSLGPSRGNGGELFF	TGTGCCAGCAGCTTAGGACCTTCAAGGGGTAACGGCGGGGAGCTGTTTTTT
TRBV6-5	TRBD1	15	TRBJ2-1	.	CASSPGQGPYNEQFF	TGTGCCAGCAGTCCAGGACAGGGGCCCTACAATGAGCAGTTCTTC